The 9 T cell receptor beta chains reported below all come from one sample, sequenced in a study of blood T cells in healthy people across ages. With a J-beta primer mix and a sample-barcoded 5' primer, a second PCR ran 7 to 11 cycles. TCRdb independently ran MiXCR on the 5' RACE reads; one entry per CDR3 protein. The sample shows fewer than 1,000,000 distinct CDR3 sequences, around 45% of them seen only once. Sample: blood. These receptors were obtained from a man aged 55 to 69 in good health.

The chain employs TRBV7-2 and TRBJ2-5; weak D call: TRBD2 (5 bases). V was cut by 5 bases and J by 2 bases, with 21 bases left in between. Germline CDR1 SGHTA, CDR2 FQGNSA. The CDR3 runs to 17 residues. The CDR3 DNA reads TGTGCCAGCAGCCCCATGCGGCGGACTTTTGGTCAAGAGACCCAGTACTTC. Translating it yields CASSPMRRTFGQETQYF.

Of note for this clonotype: At one of its ends the junction is not consistent with the germline gene, which may arise from a read error. J is TRBJ2-1 and V is TRBV20-1; possible D gene TRBD2, 6 bases. This CDR3 is built from 14 residues. Germline V gives CDR1 DFQATT, CDR2 SNEGSKA (reference sequence). The CDR3 sequence is CGANSGGTNNEQFF. The CDR3 DNA follows: TGCGGTGCCAACTCAGGAGGGACGAACAATGAGCAGTTCTTC.

The chain combines TRBV28 with TRBJ1-2, with D possibly being TRBD1 (6 bases). Trimming stripped 6 bases from V and 2 bases from J, with 13 bases between. This CDR3 comprises 14 residues. CDR1 is MDHEN and CDR2 is SYDVKM in the germline V gene. The CDR3 spells CASSSGTPNYGYTF. CDR3 in DNA: TGTGCCAGCAGCTCCGGGACACCAAACTATGGCTACACCTTC.

The chain joins TRBV18 to TRBJ2-7; 11 positions agree with TRBD1. Per germline, CDR1 KGHSH and CDR2 LQKENI. Germline trimming cut 4 bases from V and 5 bases from J; bases unmatched to any gene: 10. CDR3 length: 16 residues. CDR3 amino acids: CASSLPGTGGDHEQYF. CDR3 DNA sequence: TGTGCCAGCTCACTCCCCGGGACAGGGGGGGATCACGAGCAGTACTTC. Full variable domain (remainder filled in from reference TRBV18 and TRBJ2-7): NAGVMQNPRHLVRRRGQEARLRCSPMKGHSHVYWYRQLPEEGLKFMVYLQKENIIDESGMPKERFSAEFPKEGPSILRIQQVVRGDSAAYFCASSLPGTGGDHEQYFGPGTRLTVT.

This clonotype was counted at least ten times. The rearrangement joins TRBV7-9 to TRBJ2-3; D call uncertain. Per germline, CDR1 SEHNR and CDR2 FQNEAQ (reference sequence). This CDR3 comprises 14 residues. Trimming took 1 base from V and 0 from J, leaving 5 bases between them. CDR3 region: CASSLGRSTDTQYF. The CDR3 DNA is TGTGCCAGCAGCTTAGGCCGTAGCACAGATACGCAGTATTTT. The whole variable domain, filled in from reference TRBV7-9 and TRBJ2-3, reads DTGVSQNPRHKITKRGQNVTFRCDPISEHNRLYWYRQTLGQGPEFLTYFQNEAQLEKSRLLSDRFSAERPKGSFSTLEIQRTEQGDSAMYLCASSLGRSTDTQYFGPGTRLTVL.

This clonotype occurred many times. The chain combines TRBV12-3 or TRBV12-4 with TRBJ2-7; 8 bases match TRBD2. V lost 5 bases, J lost 3 bases, and 6 bases stayed unmatched. This CDR3 comprises 14 residues. The CDR3 is CASSPSGRLYEQYF. CDR3 DNA sequence: TGTGCCAGCAGTCCTAGCGGGCGACTCTACGAGCAGTACTTC.

This chain joins TRBV4-3 and TRBJ1-5; no firm D call. CDR1 and CDR2 from the germline V gene are LGHNA and YSLEER. There are 17 residues in the CDR3. V shed 0 bases and J shed 5 bases, with 17 bases lying between them. CDR3 sequence: CASSQDRAFGSDQPQHF. CDR3 bases: TGCGCCAGCAGCCAAGATAGGGCTTTCGGCAGCGATCAGCCCCAGCATTTT.

This clonotype has a handful of counts. V is TRBV6-2 or TRBV6-3 and J is TRBJ2-6; D is possibly TRBD2 (5 bases). The V gene's germline CDR1 is MNHEY and CDR2 SVGEGT. This CDR3 has 15 amino acids. Deletions cut 2 bases from V and 2 bases from J, with 7 bases between. The CDR3 region is CASSYEEAGANVLTF. The CDR3 DNA reads TGTGCCAGCAGTTACGAGGAGGCTGGGGCCAACGTCCTGACTTTC.

The rearrangement joins TRBV3-1 to TRBJ2-1; weak D call: TRBD1 (5 bases). V was cut by 4 bases and J by 8 bases, with 15 bases left in between. CDR1 is LGHDT and CDR2 is YNNKEL in the germline V gene (reference sequence). This CDR3 spans 14 amino acids. The DNA of the CDR3 is TGTGCCAGCAGCCTTGTGCTTAGGGGCCATGAGCAGTTCTTC. This gives the protein CASSLVLRGHEQFF.